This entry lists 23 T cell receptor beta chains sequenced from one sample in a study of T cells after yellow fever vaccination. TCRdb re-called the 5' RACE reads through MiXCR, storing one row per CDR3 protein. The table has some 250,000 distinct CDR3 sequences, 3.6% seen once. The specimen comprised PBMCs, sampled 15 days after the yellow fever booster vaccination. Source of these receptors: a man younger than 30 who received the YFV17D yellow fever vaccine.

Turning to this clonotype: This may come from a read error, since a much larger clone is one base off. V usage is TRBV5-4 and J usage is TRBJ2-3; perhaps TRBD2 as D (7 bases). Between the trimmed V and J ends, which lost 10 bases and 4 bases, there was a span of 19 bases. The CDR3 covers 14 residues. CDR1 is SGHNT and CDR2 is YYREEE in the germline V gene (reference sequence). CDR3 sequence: CAARGGFSPDTQYF. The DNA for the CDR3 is TGTGCCGCCCGCGGGGGCTTTTCTCCAGATACGCAGTATTTT.

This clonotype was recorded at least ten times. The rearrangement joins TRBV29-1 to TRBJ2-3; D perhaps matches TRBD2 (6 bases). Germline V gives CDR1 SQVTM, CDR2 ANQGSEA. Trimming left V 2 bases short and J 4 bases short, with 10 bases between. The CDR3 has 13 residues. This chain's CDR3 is CSVEKSGADTQYF. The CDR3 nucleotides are TGCAGCGTTGAAAAGTCGGGGGCAGATACGCAGTATTTT.

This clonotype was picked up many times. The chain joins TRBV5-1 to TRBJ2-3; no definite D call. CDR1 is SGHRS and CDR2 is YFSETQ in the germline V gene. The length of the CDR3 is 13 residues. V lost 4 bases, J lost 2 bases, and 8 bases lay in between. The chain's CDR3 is CASSVMPTDTQYF. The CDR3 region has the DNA TGCGCCAGCAGCGTAATGCCCACAGATACGCAGTATTTT.

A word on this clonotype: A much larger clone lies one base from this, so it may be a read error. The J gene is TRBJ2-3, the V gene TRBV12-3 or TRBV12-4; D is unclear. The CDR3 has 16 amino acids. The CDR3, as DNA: TGTGCCAGCAGTAAGTTAGGTGGTAAAAACACAGATTCGCAGTATTTT. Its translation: CASSKLGGKNTDSQYF.

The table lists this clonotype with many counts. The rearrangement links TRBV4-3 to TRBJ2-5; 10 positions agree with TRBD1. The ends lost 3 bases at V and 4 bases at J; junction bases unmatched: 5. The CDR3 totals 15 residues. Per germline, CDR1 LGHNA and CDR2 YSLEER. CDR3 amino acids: CASSQRDRGGETQYF. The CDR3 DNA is TGCGCCAGCAGCCAGAGGGACAGGGGTGGAGAGACCCAGTACTTC.

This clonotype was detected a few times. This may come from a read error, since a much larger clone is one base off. As DNA, the CDR3 is TGTGCCAGCAGCGTTAGCGGGGGGAACACAGATACGCAGTATTTT. Encoded protein: CASSVSGGNTDTQYF. This chain connects TRBV7-2 to TRBJ2-3; TRBD2 aligns across 10 bases. V gave up 5 bases and J gave up 2 bases; unmatched junction bases: 4. Germline V gene lookup returns CDR1 SGHTA and CDR2 FQGNSA. The length of the CDR3 is 15 residues.

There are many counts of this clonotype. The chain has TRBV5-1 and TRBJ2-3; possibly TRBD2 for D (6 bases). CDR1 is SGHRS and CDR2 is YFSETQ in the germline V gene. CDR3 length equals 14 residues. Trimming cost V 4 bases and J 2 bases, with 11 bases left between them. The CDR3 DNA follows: TGCGCCAGCAGCCCGGGGACTTACACAGATACGCAGTATTTT. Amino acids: CASSPGTYTDTQYF.

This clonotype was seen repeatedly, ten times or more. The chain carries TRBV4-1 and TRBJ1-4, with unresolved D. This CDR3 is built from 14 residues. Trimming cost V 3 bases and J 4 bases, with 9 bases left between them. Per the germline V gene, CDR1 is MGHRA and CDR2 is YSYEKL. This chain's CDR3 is CASSQDLHNEKLFF. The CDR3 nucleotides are TGCGCCAGCAGCCAGGATCTCCATAATGAAAAACTGTTTTTT.

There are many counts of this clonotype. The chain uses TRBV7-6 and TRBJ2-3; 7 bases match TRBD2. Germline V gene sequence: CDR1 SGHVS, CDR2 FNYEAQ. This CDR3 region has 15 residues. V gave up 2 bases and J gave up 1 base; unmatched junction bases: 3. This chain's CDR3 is CASSLWSGGTDTQYF. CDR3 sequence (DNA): TGTGCCAGCAGCTTATGGAGCGGGGGCACAGATACGCAGTATTTT.

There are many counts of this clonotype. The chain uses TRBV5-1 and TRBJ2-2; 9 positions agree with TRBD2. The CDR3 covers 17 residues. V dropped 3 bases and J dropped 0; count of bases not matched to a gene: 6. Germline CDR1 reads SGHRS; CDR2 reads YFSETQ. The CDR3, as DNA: TGCGCCAGCAGCTCCAGCGGGACTAGCTCGAACACCGGGGAGCTGTTTTTT. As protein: CASSSSGTSSNTGELFF. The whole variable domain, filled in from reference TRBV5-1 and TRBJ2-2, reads KAGVTQTPRYLIKTRGQQVTLSCSPISGHRSVSWYQQTPGQGLQFLFEYFSETQRNKGNFPGRFSGRQFSNSRSEMNVSTLELGDSALYLCASSSSGTSSNTGELFFGEGSRLTVL.

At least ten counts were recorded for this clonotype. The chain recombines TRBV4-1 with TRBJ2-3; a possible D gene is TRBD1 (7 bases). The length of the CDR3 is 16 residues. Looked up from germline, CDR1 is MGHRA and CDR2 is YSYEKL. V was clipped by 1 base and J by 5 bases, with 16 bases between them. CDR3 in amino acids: CASSQVGGGAVDTQYF. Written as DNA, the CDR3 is TGCGCCAGCAGCCAAGTCGGAGGGGGCGCGGTAGATACGCAGTATTTT.

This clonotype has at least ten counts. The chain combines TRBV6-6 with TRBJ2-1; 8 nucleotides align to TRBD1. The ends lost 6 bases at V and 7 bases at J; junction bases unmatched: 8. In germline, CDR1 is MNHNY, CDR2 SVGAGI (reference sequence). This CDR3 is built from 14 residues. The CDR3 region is CASSPDRGRNEQFF. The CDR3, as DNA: TGTGCCAGCAGCCCTGACAGGGGTAGAAATGAGCAGTTCTTC.

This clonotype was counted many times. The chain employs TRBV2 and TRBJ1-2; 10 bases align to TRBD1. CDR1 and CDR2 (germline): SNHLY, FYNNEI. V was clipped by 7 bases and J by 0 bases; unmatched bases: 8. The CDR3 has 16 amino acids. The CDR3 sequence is CASIGQGDPANYGYTF. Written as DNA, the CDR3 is TGTGCCAGCATCGGACAGGGGGATCCGGCTAACTATGGCTACACCTTC.

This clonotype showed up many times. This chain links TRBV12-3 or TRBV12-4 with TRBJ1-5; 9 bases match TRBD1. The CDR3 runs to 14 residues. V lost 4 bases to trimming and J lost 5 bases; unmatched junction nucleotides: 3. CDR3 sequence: CASSWDRVDQPQHF. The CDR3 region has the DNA TGTGCCAGCAGTTGGGACAGGGTCGATCAGCCCCAGCATTTT.

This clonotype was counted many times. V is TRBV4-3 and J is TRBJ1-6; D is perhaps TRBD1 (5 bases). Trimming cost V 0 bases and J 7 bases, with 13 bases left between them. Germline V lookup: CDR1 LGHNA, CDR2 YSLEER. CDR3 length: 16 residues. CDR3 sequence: CASSQDVAGRNSPLHF. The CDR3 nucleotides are TGCGCCAGCAGCCAAGATGTAGCAGGGAGGAATTCACCCCTCCACTTT.

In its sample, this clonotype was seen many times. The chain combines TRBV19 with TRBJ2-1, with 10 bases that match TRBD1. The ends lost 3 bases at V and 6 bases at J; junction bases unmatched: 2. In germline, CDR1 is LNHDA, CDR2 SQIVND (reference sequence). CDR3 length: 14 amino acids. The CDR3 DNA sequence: TGTGCCAGTAGTATGGGGACAGGGGCCAATGAGCAGTTCTTC. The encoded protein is CASSMGTGANEQFF.

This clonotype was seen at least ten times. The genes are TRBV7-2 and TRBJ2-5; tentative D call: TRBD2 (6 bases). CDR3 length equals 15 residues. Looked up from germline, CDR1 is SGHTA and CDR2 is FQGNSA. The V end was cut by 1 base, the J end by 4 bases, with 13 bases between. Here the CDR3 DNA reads TGTGCCAGCAGCTTAGTTGCGGGACGGGGAGAGACCCAGTACTTC. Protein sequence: CASSLVAGRGETQYF.

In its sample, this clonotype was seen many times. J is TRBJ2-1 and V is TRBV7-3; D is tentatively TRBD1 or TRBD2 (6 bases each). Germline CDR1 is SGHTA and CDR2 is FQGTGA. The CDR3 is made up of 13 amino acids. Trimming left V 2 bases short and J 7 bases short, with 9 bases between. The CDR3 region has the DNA TGTGCCAGCAGCTTAGGGGGGCCAAATGAGCAGTTCTTC. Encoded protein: CASSLGGPNEQFF.

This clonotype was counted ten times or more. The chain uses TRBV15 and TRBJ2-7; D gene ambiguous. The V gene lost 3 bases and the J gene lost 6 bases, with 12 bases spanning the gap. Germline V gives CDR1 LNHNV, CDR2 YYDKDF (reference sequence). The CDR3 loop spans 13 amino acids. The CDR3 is CATSRQDVREQYF. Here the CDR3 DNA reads TGTGCCACCAGCAGGCAGGACGTACGCGAGCAGTACTTC.

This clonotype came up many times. CDR3 loop: CASSLTPGTTNTGELFF. DNA of the CDR3: TGCGCCAGCAGCTTGACCCCAGGGACTACGAACACCGGGGAGCTGTTTTTT. The chain has TRBV5-1 and TRBJ2-2, with 7 bases identical to TRBD2. This CDR3 has 17 residues. With 1 base clipped from V and 0 bases from J, the junction kept 6 bases outside the gene matches. The germline V gene encodes CDR1 SGHRS and CDR2 YFSETQ.

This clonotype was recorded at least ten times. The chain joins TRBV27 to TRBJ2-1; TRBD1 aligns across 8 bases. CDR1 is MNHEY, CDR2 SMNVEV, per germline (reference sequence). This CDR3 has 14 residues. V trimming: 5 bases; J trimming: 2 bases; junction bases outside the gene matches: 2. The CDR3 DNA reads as TGTGCCAGCAGTCGACAGGGGCCCTACAATGAGCAGTTCTTC. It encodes CASSRQGPYNEQFF.

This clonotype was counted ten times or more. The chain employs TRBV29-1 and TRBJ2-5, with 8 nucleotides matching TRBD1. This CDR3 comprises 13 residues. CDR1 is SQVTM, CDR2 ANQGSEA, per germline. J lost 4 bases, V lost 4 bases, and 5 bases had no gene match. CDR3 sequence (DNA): TGCAGCGTTGGGGACAGGAGGGGAGAGACCCAGTACTTC. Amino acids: CSVGDRRGETQYF.

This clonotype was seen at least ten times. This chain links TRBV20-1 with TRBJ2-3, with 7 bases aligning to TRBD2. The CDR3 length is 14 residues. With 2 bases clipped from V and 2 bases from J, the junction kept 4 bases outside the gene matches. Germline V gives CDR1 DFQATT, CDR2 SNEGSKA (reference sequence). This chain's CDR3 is CSARLADLTDTQYF. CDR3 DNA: TGCAGTGCTAGACTAGCGGATCTCACAGATACGCAGTATTTT.